Sequencing of this T cell receptor (beta chain) was carried out in a study of regulatory T cells in long-lasting Graves disease. This CDR3 contains 15 residues. The germline gives CDR1 SGHKS, CDR2 YYEKEE (reference sequence). Time point in this sample: newly diagnosed GD, antithyroid drugs for less than 3 months. Construction of the TCR library relied on RNA isolated from PBMCs. This clonotype has only a few counts. In building TCR beta libraries, iRepertoire HTBI primers were used together with Arm-PCR of CDR3 regions. TCRdb reprocessed the multiplex PCR reads with MiXCR, giving one entry per CDR3 protein. Of around 240,000 distinct CDR3 sequences listed, approximately 20% were seen once; the top ten hold 12% to 15%. This sample also appeared in a second study, on T cells in Graves' hyperthyroidism and ophthalmopathy. That work states: Carried out on the TCR CDR3, a first-round RT-PCR used the HTBI primer set.

The source was peripheral blood mononuclear cells (PBMCs), collected at new diagnosis, from a patient treated with antithyroid drugs. This sequence originates from a woman aged 25 to 39 with Graves disease. The rearrangement joins TRBV5-5 to TRBJ2-3, with 12 bases aligning to TRBD2. Near its end, the DNA agrees better with TRBJ2-5, so the J call may be wrong. This chain's CDR3 is CASSLLAGGQETQYF. The CDR3 DNA is TGTGCCAGCAGCTTACTAGCGGGGGGCCAAGAGACCCAGTACTTC.